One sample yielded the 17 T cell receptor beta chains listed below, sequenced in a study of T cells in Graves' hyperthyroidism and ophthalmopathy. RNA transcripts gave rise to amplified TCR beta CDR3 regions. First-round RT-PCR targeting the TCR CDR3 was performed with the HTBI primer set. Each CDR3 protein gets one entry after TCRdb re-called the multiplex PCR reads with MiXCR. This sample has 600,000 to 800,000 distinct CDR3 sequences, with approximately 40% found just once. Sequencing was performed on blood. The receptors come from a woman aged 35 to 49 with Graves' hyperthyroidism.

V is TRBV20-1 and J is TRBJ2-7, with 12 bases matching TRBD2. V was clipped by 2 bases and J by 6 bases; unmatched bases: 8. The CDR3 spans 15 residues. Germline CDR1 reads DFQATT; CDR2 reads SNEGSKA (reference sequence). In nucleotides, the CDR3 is TGCAGTGCTAGATCAACCGGGACTAGCGGGCGCGAGCAGTACTTC. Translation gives CSARSTGTSGREQYF.

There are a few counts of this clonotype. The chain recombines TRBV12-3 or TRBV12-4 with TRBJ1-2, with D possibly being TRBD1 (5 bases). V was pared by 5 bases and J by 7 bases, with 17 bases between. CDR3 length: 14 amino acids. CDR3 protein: CASSLLFERGGYTF. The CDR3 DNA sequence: TGTGCCAGCAGTCTGTTGTTCGAGAGGGGTGGCTACACCTTC.

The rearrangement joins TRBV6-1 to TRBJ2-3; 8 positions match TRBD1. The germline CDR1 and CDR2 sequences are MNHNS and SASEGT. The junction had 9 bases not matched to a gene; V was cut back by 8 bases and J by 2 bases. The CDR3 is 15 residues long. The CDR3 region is CASQGAPRDTDTQYF. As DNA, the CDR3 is TGTGCCAGCCAGGGGGCGCCCAGGGACACAGATACGCAGTATTTT.

The DNA for the CDR3 is TGTGCCAGCAGCCCTTCCCCGACAGGGGGCGGTCAGCCCCAGCATTTT. It encodes CASSPSPTGGGQPQHF. V is TRBV6-5 and J is TRBJ1-5, with 10 nucleotides matching TRBD1. The V gene's germline CDR1 is MNHEY and CDR2 SVGAGI. The CDR3 runs to 16 residues. The J segment lost 6 bases and the V segment lost 6 bases, leaving 11 bases of the junction unmatched.

This chain's CDR3 is CASSYSAGENQPQHF. The DNA for the CDR3 is TGTGCCAGCAGTTACTCGGCAGGGGAAAATCAGCCCCAGCATTTT. The chain uses TRBV6-5 and TRBJ1-5; D might be TRBD1 (6 bases). V gave up 0 bases and J gave up 4 bases, with 10 bases separating them. The CDR3 length is 15 residues. Per the germline V gene, CDR1 is MNHEY and CDR2 is SVGAGI.

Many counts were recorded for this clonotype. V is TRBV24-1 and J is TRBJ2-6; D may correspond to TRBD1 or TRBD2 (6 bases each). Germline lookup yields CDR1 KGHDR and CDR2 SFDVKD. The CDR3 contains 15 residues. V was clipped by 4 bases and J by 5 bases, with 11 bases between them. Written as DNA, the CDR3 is TGTGCCACCAGTGAAGGGGGACTCTGGGCCAACGTCCTGACTTTC. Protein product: CATSEGGLWANVLTF.

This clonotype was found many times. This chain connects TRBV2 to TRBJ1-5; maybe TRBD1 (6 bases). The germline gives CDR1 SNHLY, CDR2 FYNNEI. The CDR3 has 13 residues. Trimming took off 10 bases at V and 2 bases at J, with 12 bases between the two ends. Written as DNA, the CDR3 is TGTGCCACCTCCTCAGGGGGCAATCAGCCCCAGCATTTT. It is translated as CATSSGGNQPQHF.

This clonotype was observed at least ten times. CDR3 sequence reads: CASSFASGRQETQYF. The CDR3 bases are TGTGCCAGCAGCTTCGCTAGCGGGAGACAAGAGACCCAGTACTTC. The chain joins TRBV7-8 to TRBJ2-5, with 10 nucleotides matching TRBD2. V shed 3 bases, J shed 2 bases, and the junction held 3 bases outside the gene matches. Germline V gene sequence: CDR1 SGHVS, CDR2 FQNEAQ. The CDR3 totals 15 residues.

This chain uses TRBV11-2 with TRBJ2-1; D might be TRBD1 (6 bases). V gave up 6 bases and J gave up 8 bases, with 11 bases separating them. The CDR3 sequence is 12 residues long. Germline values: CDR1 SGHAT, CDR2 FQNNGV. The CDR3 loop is CASSLQGYEQFF. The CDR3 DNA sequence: TGTGCCAGCAGTTTACAGGGATATGAGCAGTTCTTC.

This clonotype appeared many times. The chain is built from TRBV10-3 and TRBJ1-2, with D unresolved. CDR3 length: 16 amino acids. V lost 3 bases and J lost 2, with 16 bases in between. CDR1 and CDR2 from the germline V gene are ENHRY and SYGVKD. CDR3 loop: CAISDPQDILNYGYTF. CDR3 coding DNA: TGTGCCATCAGTGATCCCCAAGACATCCTGAACTATGGCTACACCTTC.

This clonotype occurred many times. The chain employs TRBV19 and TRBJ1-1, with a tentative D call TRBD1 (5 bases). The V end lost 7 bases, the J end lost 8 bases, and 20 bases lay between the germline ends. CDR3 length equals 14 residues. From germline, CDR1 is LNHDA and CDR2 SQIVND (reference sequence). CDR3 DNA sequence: TGTGCCAGTAAGACGGGACGAAGGACGAAAGAAGCTTTCTTT. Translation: CASKTGRRTKEAFF.

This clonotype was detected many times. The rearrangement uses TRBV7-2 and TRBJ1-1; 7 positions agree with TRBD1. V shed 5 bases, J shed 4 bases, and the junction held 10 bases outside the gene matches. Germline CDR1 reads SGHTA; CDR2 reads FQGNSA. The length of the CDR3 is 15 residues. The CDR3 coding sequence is TGTGCCAGCAGCGCAGGACAGGTAGCGGGCACTGAAGCTTTCTTT. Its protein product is CASSAGQVAGTEAFF.

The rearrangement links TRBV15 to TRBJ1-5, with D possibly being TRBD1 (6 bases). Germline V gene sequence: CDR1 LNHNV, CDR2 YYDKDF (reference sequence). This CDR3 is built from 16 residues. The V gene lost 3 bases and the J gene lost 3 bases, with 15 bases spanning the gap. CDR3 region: CATSSRFRGSNQPQHF. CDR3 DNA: TGTGCCACCAGCAGCCGCTTCAGGGGTTCCAATCAGCCCCAGCATTTT.

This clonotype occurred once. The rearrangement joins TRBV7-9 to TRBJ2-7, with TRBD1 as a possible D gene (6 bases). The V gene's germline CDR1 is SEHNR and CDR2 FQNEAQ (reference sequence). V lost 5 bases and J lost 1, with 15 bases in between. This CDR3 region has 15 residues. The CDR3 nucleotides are TGTGCCAGCAGCACATACAGGGCGAGATCCTACGAGCAGTACTTC. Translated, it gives CASSTYRARSYEQYF.

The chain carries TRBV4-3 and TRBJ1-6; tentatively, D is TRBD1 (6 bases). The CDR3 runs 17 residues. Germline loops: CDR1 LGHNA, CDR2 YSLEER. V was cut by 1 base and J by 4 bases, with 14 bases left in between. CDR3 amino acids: CASSQVRGLLYNSPLHF. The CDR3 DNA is TGCGCCAGCAGCCAAGTCCGGGGGCTGTTATATAATTCACCCCTCCACTTT.

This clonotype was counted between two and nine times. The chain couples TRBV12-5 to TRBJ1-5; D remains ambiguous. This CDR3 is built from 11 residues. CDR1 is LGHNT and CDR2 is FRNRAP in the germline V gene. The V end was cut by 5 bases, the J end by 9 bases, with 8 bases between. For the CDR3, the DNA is TGTGCTAGTGGTCCGGAGGGGCCCCAGCATTTT. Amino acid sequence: CASGPEGPQHF.

The CDR3 spells CASSIWGHSDNEQFF. The CDR3 nucleotides are TGTGCCAGTAGTATCTGGGGGCATTCAGACAATGAGCAGTTCTTC. The chain couples TRBV19 to TRBJ2-1, with TRBD1 as a possible D gene (6 bases). The CDR3 loop spans 15 amino acids. The germline V gene encodes CDR1 LNHDA and CDR2 SQIVND (reference sequence). With 3 bases removed from V and 5 bases from J, the gap between germline ends came to 14 bases.